This TCR beta chain was recovered during a study of blood T cell repertoires in COVID-19. Study information: T cells, B-cell-depleted T cells, or PBMCs provided the cDNA or gDNA that served as material.

In the authors' methods: Using reference gene primer amplification, nucleated cell counts were estimated. Data came from immunoSEQ multiplex PCR; TCRdb stores just in-frame clones and leaves some out. The V and J calls and clone size come from that table; D and trimming were worked out from the DNA. The sample has around 450,000 clones, around nine tenths seen once. The CDR3 extends over 15 amino acids. The junction had 8 bases not matched to a gene; V was cut back by 5 bases and J by 3 bases. CDR1 SGDLS and CDR2 YYNGEE come from the germline V gene. The source is a woman in her 30s with acute or convalescent COVID-19. The chain employs TRBV9 and TRBJ2-5, with TRBD2 identical over 9 bases. Material for sequencing was peripheral blood. The CDR3 is CASSVLAGHKETQYF. The CDR3 region has the DNA TGTGCCAGCAGTGTTCTAGCGGGACACAAAGAGACCCAGTACTTC.